This TCR beta chain is drawn from a study of response to subunit inactivated influenza vaccine. V shed 1 base, J shed 0 bases, and the junction held 8 bases outside the gene matches. The CDR3 is made up of 17 amino acids. The V gene's germline CDR1 is DFQATT and CDR2 SNEGSKA (reference sequence). Study-wide results and caveats: Each seasonal influenza vaccination recruits few new T cells, the authors suggested.

One entry per CDR3 protein, called by TCRdb with MiXCR from the RT-PCR reads. The data hold 300,000 to 350,000 distinct CDR3 sequences, with approximately 23% observed a single time. As to this clonotype: Antigen unknown.

The receptor's source is a man aged 50-75 years who received an inactivated influenza vaccine. The rearrangement joins TRBV20-1 to TRBJ1-3; TRBD1 aligns across 8 bases. The material was PBMCs from blood, obtained less than 22 months after vaccination. The CDR3 here is CSARVSGTGTSGNTIYF. The CDR3, as DNA: TGCAGTGCTAGAGTAAGCGGGACAGGAACCTCTGGAAACACCATATATTTT.